The following is a T cell receptor beta chain sequence with its context. Its recognized antigen is unknown. It has no much larger one-base neighbor in the sample; base qualities were not kept. Ficoll-Paque density gradient centrifugation was the method used to isolate PBMCs. The data originate from a study of T-cell memory formation after mild COVID-19 (dated by TCRdb to the early 2020s). General notes on the study: Most TCR sequence clusters were specific to one of the two donors. In two donors, T-cell clones that expanded and contracted after mild COVID-19 were tracked by sequencing TCRalpha and TCRbeta repertoires over time. Two young, previously healthy adult volunteers made up the cohort, one male and one female.

V is trimmed back by 6 bases and J by 3 bases, and the junction contains 8 bases that no gene match accounts for. From its cysteine to its phenylalanine, the CDR3 spans 16 amino acids. The CDR3 DNA has 48 bases and is translated from base 1. CDR1 and CDR2 (SQVTM, ANQGSEA) derive from the germline V gene. Sequencer: Illumina NovaSeq 6000. TCRalpha and TCRbeta cDNA libraries were built by 5'RACE with constant-segment primers, adding sample barcodes and unique molecular identifiers. Trizol reagent was used to extract RNA from every sample. Amplification of the libraries took two PCR steps, and the second step added a second sample barcode plus Illumina TruSeq adapters. The libraries were sequenced on an Illumina NovaSeq using 2 x 150 bp paired-end reads. The published analysis was carried out like this. Reads were demultiplexed and collapsed into UMI-guided consensus sequences with migec v1.2.7. Using mixcr v2.1.11, UMI consensuses were aligned to TRA and TRB V and J templates and then assembled into clonotypes. Expanded or contracted clonotypes were those called significant by both edgeR and NoisET, with noise models trained on biological replicates. For edgeR calls, the thresholds were a false discovery rate-adjusted p below 0.01 and a log2 fold-change of 1. PCA with hierarchical clustering of max-normalized trajectories of the 1000 most abundant clonotypes was used as exploratory dynamics analysis. Separately sequenced CD4+ and CD8+ repertoires were used to assign the CD4 or CD8 phenotype of responding clones. The raw public data were reprocessed by TCRdb itself: fastp quality trimming at Q25, MiXCR clonotype calling, in-frame beta chains only. Rows are combined by CDR3 protein, so each entry shows the most common genes and DNA. The V and J calls follow TCRdb's processing rather than the paper's. This sample gives 170,000 or so distinct CDR3 sequences in total; over 20% of them show up just once. The ten largest clones represent about 21% of the sample.

The investigation overall reported the following: Balanced CD4/CD8 phenotypes were observed for clones contracting from day 15 to 85, whereas a bias towards CD4+ was observed for a second wave of clones expanding from day 15 to 37. Contracting CD4+ clones appeared mostly in the CM and EM memory subsets, whereas CD8+ clones were enriched in EMRA. Some responding clones were detected in pre-infection memory, which suggested that pre-existing cross-reactive memory T cells had joined the SARS-CoV-2 response. The second-wave clones that peaked on day 37 were not confirmed to be SARS-CoV-2 specific. The study included only a couple of mild cases, and larger cohorts that include severe cases with pre-infection samples were judged to be necessary.

This clonotype was sampled from an adult woman who had mild COVID-19 (a few samples of this study predate the infection). The sample titles of this study are shuffled in the database, so cell type and time point are left out; the donor was told from shared clones. The sequenced sample consisted of PBMCs or a T cell subset sorted from them (not recorded which). The chain couples TRBV29-1 to TRBJ2-1; 13 central bases correspond to TRBD2. DNA sequence: TGCAGCGTCCTTGGACTAGCGGGGGAACGCTACAATGAGCAGTTCTTC. It specifies CSVLGLAGERYNEQFF.